The clone carrying this T cell receptor (beta chain) has only a few counts. Its antigen remains unidentified. The CDR3 is 15 amino acids. Germline V gene data show CDR1 as MNHEY and CDR2 as SMNVEV (reference sequence). V was pared by 2 bases and J by 4 bases, with 14 bases between. The investigators amplified TCR beta CDR3 regions from RNA transcripts. When the TCR CDR3 underwent first-round RT-PCR, the HTBI primer set was used. TCRdb recomputed calls from the multiplex PCR reads with MiXCR, one row per CDR3 protein. Here the sample spans around 420,000 distinct CDR3 sequences, 15% to 17% being singletons. This entry comes from a study of T cells in Graves' hyperthyroidism and ophthalmopathy. Points from the study as a whole: By a 13 V-J model, ophthalmopathy was set apart from stable hyperthyroidism.

The rearrangement links TRBV27 to TRBJ2-5; TRBD1 might be the D (6 bases). The clonotype comes from a woman between 18 and 29 years old with Graves' hyperthyroidism. Sequencing input: blood. Here the CDR3 DNA reads TGTGCCAGCAGTTTAGATCCCAGGGGCAGAGAGACCCAGTACTTC. This gives the protein CASSLDPRGRETQYF.